The rows below give T cell receptor beta chains drawn from one sample of a study of CD8 T cells in Susac syndrome. TCRdb independently ran MiXCR on the immunoSEQ multiplex PCR reads; one entry per CDR3 protein. The sample carries 150,000 to 190,000 distinct CDR3 sequences, over 95% recorded once. Sequencing was carried out using CD8+ T cells from PBMCs. These receptors were taken from a human donor with multiple sclerosis. Each CDR3 is given with its conserved first and last residue. The D gene is left open where the match is weak. Where a row states a size, it is once, few, many or the class of an expanded clone; other rows omit it.

CDR3 protein,CDR3 DNA,clone size,D gene,J gene,V gene
CSAPAGGGYTF,TGCAGTGCCCCGGCGGGCGGAGGCTACACCTTC,-,-,TRBJ1-2,TRBV20-1
CAWSRRNGRSPLHF,TGTGCCTGGAGTCGGAGGAACGGTCGTTCACCCCTCCACTTT,-,-,TRBJ1-6,TRBV30
CASSQEGQHVGETQYF,TGCGCCAGCAGCCAAGAGGGACAACATGTGGGAGAGACCCAGTACTTC,-,-,TRBJ2-5,TRBV4-3
CASSLGGEVGDQPQHF,TGTGCCAGCAGTTTAGGAGGAGAGGTGGGTGATCAGCCCCAGCATTTT,-,-,TRBJ1-5,TRBV12-3/TRBV12-4
CASRTGDSNNEKLFF,TGCGCCAGCAGAACTGGGGACAGCAATAATGAAAAACTGTTTTTT,-,TRBD1,TRBJ1-4,TRBV5-1
CASSRPKDSGNTIYF,TGTGCCAGCAGTCGGCCAAAGGACTCTGGAAACACCATATATTTT,-,-,TRBJ1-3,TRBV12-3/TRBV12-4
CASSQDWAGDRTDTQYF,TGTGCCAGCAGCCAAGATTGGGCAGGGGACCGCACAGATACGCAGTATTTT,-,-,TRBJ2-3,TRBV3-1
CAWSRRGLTLNTGELFF,TGTGCCTGGAGTCGTAGGGGACTTACCTTGAACACCGGGGAGCTGTTTTTT,-,-,TRBJ2-2,TRBV30
CSAPSGVGYTF,TGCAGCGCACCATCGGGCGTGGGCTACACCTTC,-,-,TRBJ1-2,TRBV29-1
CASSLIGRANTEAFF,TGTGCCAGCAGCCTCATAGGGAGGGCGAACACTGAAGCTTTCTTT,-,-,TRBJ1-1,TRBV27
CASSYDDGYEQYF,TGTGCCAGCAGCTATGACGACGGCTACGAGCAGTACTTC,-,-,TRBJ2-7,TRBV5-6
CASSYDPKTFGRANEQFF,TGTGCCAGCAGCTACGACCCTAAAACCTTTGGCAGGGCGAATGAGCAGTTCTTC,-,-,TRBJ2-1,TRBV7-9
CAWSYNQETQYF,TGTGCCTGGAGTTACAATCAAGAGACCCAGTACTTC,-,-,TRBJ2-5,TRBV30
CAWSTMNTEAFF,TGTGCCTGGAGCACAATGAACACTGAAGCTTTCTTT,-,-,TRBJ1-1,TRBV30
CASSPSASTGSKTDTQYF,TGTGCTAGCAGCCCCTCTGCTTCGACAGGGTCCAAGACAGATACGCAGTATTTT,-,TRBD1,TRBJ2-3,TRBV7-7
CAISESVGGGNQPQHF,TGTGCCATCAGTGAGTCGGTGGGCGGGGGCAATCAGCCCCAGCATTTT,-,-,TRBJ1-5,TRBV10-3
CASRGGTEKNIQYF,TGTGCCAGCCGGGGTGGAACAGAGAAAAACATTCAGTACTTC,-,-,TRBJ2-4,TRBV18
CAISEPQRGGPEQFF,TGTGCCATCAGTGAGCCCCAGCGGGGGGGCCCTGAGCAGTTCTTC,-,TRBD2,TRBJ2-1,TRBV10-3
CSVEPGDGTQYF,TGCAGCGTTGAGCCAGGGGACGGGACCCAGTACTTC,-,-,TRBJ2-5,TRBV29-1
CASNAPGQQETQYF,TGTGCCAGTAACGCACCGGGACAGCAAGAGACCCAGTACTTC,once,TRBD1,TRBJ2-5,TRBV19
CASSQDNGPLMNTEAFF,TGTGCCAGCAGCCAAGATAACGGACCACTGATGAACACTGAAGCTTTCTTT,once,-,TRBJ1-1,TRBV14
CASSNRNTEAFF,TGTGCCAGCAGCAACAGGAACACTGAAGCTTTCTTT,-,-,TRBJ1-1,TRBV14
CASSQIMEGADNEQFF,TGTGCCAGCAGCCAAATTATGGAGGGCGCCGACAATGAGCAGTTCTTC,once,-,TRBJ2-1,TRBV3-1
CASSQDTSGGTDTQYF,TGTGCCAGCAGCCAAGATACTAGCGGGGGAACAGATACGCAGTATTTT,-,TRBD2,TRBJ2-3,TRBV3-1
CASSFGTGGGTEAFF,TGTGCCAGCAGCTTTGGTACCGGAGGGGGCACTGAAGCTTTCTTT,once,-,TRBJ1-1,TRBV5-4
CASSGDWDQTYEQYF,TGTGCCAGCAGCGGGGATTGGGACCAAACCTACGAGCAGTACTTC,-,-,TRBJ2-7,TRBV9
CASSPARQAFTGELFF,TGCGCCAGCAGCCCGGCCAGGCAAGCCTTCACCGGGGAGCTGTTTTTT,-,-,TRBJ2-2,TRBV5-1
CASSLYGAGGGNYGYTF,TGTGCCAGCAGTCTCTACGGCGCCGGGGGCGGCAACTATGGCTACACCTTC,-,-,TRBJ1-2,TRBV13
CASSSRPVSYNSPLHF,TGTGCCAGCAGTTCCCGCCCGGTCTCCTATAATTCACCCCTCCACTTT,-,-,TRBJ1-6,TRBV27
CASSQETGWGEQFF,TGCGCCAGCAGCCAAGAAACAGGGTGGGGTGAGCAGTTCTTC,-,-,TRBJ2-1,TRBV5-1
CASSVAGERNSPLHF,TGTGCCAGCAGCGTAGCTGGGGAAAGGAATTCACCCCTCCACTTT,-,-,TRBJ1-6,TRBV9
CSVAGRVPEDTQYF,TGCAGCGTTGCGGGGCGGGTACCGGAAGATACGCAGTATTTT,-,-,TRBJ2-3,TRBV29-1
CASSLSPTSYGYTF,TGTGCCAGCAGTTTATCCCCGACGAGCTATGGCTACACCTTC,-,-,TRBJ1-2,TRBV27
CASSLEGEWGQPQHF,TGTGCCAGCAGCTTAGAGGGGGAGTGGGGTCAGCCCCAGCATTTT,-,-,TRBJ1-5,TRBV7-9
CSARDSKGNTIYF,TGCAGTGCTAGAGACTCTAAGGGAAACACCATATATTTT,-,-,TRBJ1-3,TRBV20-1